This TCR beta chain appears in the sequencing data of a study of patients and donors after allogeneic stem cell transplantation. Each CDR3 protein is one row after TCRdb ran MiXCR on the RT-PCR reads. The sample has about 200,000 distinct CDR3 sequences; about 37% are singletons. This clonotype was counted between two and nine times. V was trimmed by 0 bases and J by 9 bases, leaving 12 bases between them. CDR3 length: 13 residues. Sequenced sample: blood, either unsorted or a sorted T cell fraction (not recorded which). The chain carries TRBV12-3 or TRBV12-4 and TRBJ2-7; tentative D call: TRBD1 (6 bases). The TCR sequence derives from a human donor who was either an allogeneic HSCT recipient or a stem cell or donor lymphocyte infusion donor (not recorded which). It is not recorded whose cells these are; they may come from a transplant donor. CDR3 sequence: CASSLAGGLGQYF. The CDR3 bases are TGTGCCAGCAGTTTAGCTGGGGGCCTCGGGCAGTACTTC.